The 32 T cell receptor beta chains below were found in one sample sequenced in a study of shared clonotypes between healthy human individuals. Sequenced by immunoSEQ multiplex PCR; TCRdb stores in-frame clones only, minus some. Seen here are under 150,000 clones, about 62% observed once, and the top ten hold around 25%. The source material was memory CD8+ T cells sorted from blood. Sample subset: CD45RO+ cells pooled with CCR7-negative TemRA cells. These receptors were taken from a woman aged 25 to 39 in good health.

This clone was picked up one time. The junction differs from germline at one of its ends, possibly a read error. The genes are TRBV27 and TRBJ2-7, with 7 bases matching TRBD1. This CDR3 has 14 residues. CDR1 and CDR2 from the germline V gene are MNHEY and SMNVEV (reference sequence). CDR3 amino acids: CANSNTGAPYEQYF. The CDR3 bases are TGTGCCAACAGTAATACAGGGGCCCCCTACGAGCAGTACTTC.

The chain combines TRBV7-9 with TRBJ1-2; 9 positions agree with TRBD1. CDR1 is SEHNR, CDR2 FQNEAQ, per germline (reference sequence). This CDR3 contains 12 residues. J gave up 8 bases and V 8 bases, and 6 bases lay outside the gene matches. The CDR3: CASGTGSGGYTF. The CDR3 DNA follows: TGTGCCAGCGGGACAGGGAGTGGCGGCTACACCTTC.

This chain links TRBV7-6 with TRBJ1-6; D remains unclear. There are 13 residues in the CDR3. Germline V gene data show CDR1 as SGHVS and CDR2 as FNYEAQ. Trimming shortened V by 3 bases and J by 7 bases, and 7 bases separated the two germline ends. The CDR3 loop reads CASSLTGNSPLHF. The CDR3 nucleotides read TGTGCCAGCAGCTTGACGGGAAATTCACCCCTCCACTTT. The whole variable domain, filled in from reference TRBV7-6 and TRBJ1-6, reads GAGVSQSPRYKVTKRGQDVALRCDPISGHVSLYWYRQALGQGPEFLTYFNYEAQQDKSGLPNDRFSAERPEGSISTLTIQRTEQRDSAMYRCASSLTGNSPLHFGNGTRLTVT.

The chain links TRBV27 to TRBJ1-2; D is perhaps TRBD1 (5 bases). The CDR3 has 15 residues. V was pared by 3 bases and J by 6 bases, with 17 bases between. Germline values: CDR1 MNHEY, CDR2 SMNVEV (reference sequence). CDR3 DNA sequence: TGTGCCAGCAGTTTTACGACACCAGGGAATAATGGCTACACCTTC. Its protein product is CASSFTTPGNNGYTF.

The V call is TRBV30, the J call TRBJ2-1, with TRBD2 matching over 12 bases. CDR3 length equals 17 residues. Germline V gene lookup returns CDR1 GTSNPN and CDR2 SVGIG (reference sequence). Trimming removed 0 bases from V and 5 bases from J; junction bases left unmatched: 8. The CDR3 DNA reads as TGTGCCTGGAGTGTACAACCTAGCGGGAGGGCCCACAATGAGCAGTTCTTC. Residues: CAWSVQPSGRAHNEQFF.

The chain combines TRBV4-1 with TRBJ2-5; the D call may be TRBD1 or TRBD2 (5 bases each). Germline values: CDR1 MGHRA, CDR2 YSYEKL. Trimming took off 1 base at V and 5 bases at J, with 14 bases between the two ends. The CDR3 is 15 amino acids. CDR3 loop: CASSQGGWEKETQYF. DNA for the CDR3: TGCGCCAGCAGCCAAGGGGGCTGGGAGAAGGAGACCCAGTACTTC.

The chain recombines TRBV30 with TRBJ2-1; D gene uncertain. The CDR3 is 11 amino acids. The germline CDR1 and CDR2 sequences are GTSNPN and SVGIG (reference sequence). Trimming took 2 bases from V and 8 from J, leaving 7 bases between them. The CDR3 DNA reads TGTGCCTGGAGTATAGGGCATGAGCAGTTCTTC. Translation gives CAWSIGHEQFF.

The chain couples TRBV14 to TRBJ2-1, with 11 positions matching TRBD2. Trimming removed 0 bases from V and 5 bases from J; junction bases left unmatched: 12. Germline CDR1 reads SGHDN; CDR2 reads FVKESK. The CDR3 covers 19 residues. CDR3 nucleotides: TGTGCCAGCAGCCAAGACGGTCCCCAACGACTAGCGGGGAACAATGAGCAGTTCTTC. Protein product: CASSQDGPQRLAGNNEQFF.

This clone occurred once. This chain links TRBV5-8 with TRBJ2-7, with 10 bases matching TRBD2. Germline V gives CDR1 SGHTS, CDR2 YDEGEE. The J segment lost 6 bases and the V segment lost 0 bases, leaving 6 bases of the junction unmatched. This CDR3 contains 15 residues. The DNA of the CDR3 is TGTGCCAGCAGCTTGGCCGCACTAGCGGGACGCGAGCAGTACTTC. Residues: CASSLAALAGREQYF.

V and J are TRBV7-3 and TRBJ2-7; TRBD1 aligns across 7 bases. The length of the CDR3 is 13 residues. The ends lost 3 bases at V and 4 bases at J; junction bases unmatched: 3. Germline loops: CDR1 SGHTA, CDR2 FQGTGA. CDR3 sequence (DNA): TGTGCCAGCAGCTTCGGACAGGCATACGAGCAGTACTTC. Its translation: CASSFGQAYEQYF.

This chain links TRBV15 with TRBJ1-3; D gene uncertain. CDR1 LNHNV and CDR2 YYDKDF come from the germline V gene (reference sequence). The V gene lost 0 bases and the J gene lost 3 bases, with 15 bases spanning the gap. The CDR3 contains 17 residues. CDR3 coding DNA: TGTGCCACCAGCAGAGATGGAACCCCCGGGCGTGGAAACACCATATATTTT. Translated, it gives CATSRDGTPGRGNTIYF.

In its sample, this clone was seen many times. This chain uses TRBV7-2 with TRBJ1-4; weak D call: TRBD1 (5 bases). The V and J ends lost 4 bases and 4 bases respectively, with 10 bases between them. CDR1 is SGHTA and CDR2 is FQGNSA in the germline V gene. The CDR3 spans 14 residues. For the CDR3, the DNA is TGTGCCAGCAGCTCAACGGGACTTAATGAAAAACTGTTTTTT. It yields the protein CASSSTGLNEKLFF.

The genes are TRBV5-4 and TRBJ1-1; perhaps TRBD1 as D (6 bases). With 2 bases removed from V and 0 bases from J, the gap between germline ends came to 20 bases. The CDR3 is 18 amino acids. Germline-derived CDR1 and CDR2 are SGHNT and YYREEE (reference sequence). The CDR3 region is CASSLTPRGAVMNTEAFF. The CDR3 nucleotides are TGTGCCAGCAGCTTAACTCCGCGGGGGGCGGTCATGAACACTGAAGCTTTCTTT.

The chain uses TRBV7-2 and TRBJ2-5, with TRBD1 as a possible D gene (6 bases). Germline CDR1 and CDR2: SGHTA and FQGNSA. This CDR3 comprises 14 residues. Trimming left V 2 bases short and J 5 bases short, with 12 bases between. This CDR3 reads CASSLWTVGETQYF. In DNA form, the CDR3 reads TGTGCCAGCAGCTTATGGACAGTGGGGGAGACCCAGTACTTC.

The V gene is TRBV28, the J gene TRBJ2-5, with 8 positions matching TRBD1. The J call may be wrong; the DNA end is better matched by TRBJ2-7. Germline CDR1 reads MDHEN; CDR2 reads SYDVKM. The length of the CDR3 is 15 residues. CDR3 in DNA: TGTGCCAGCAGTTTAACAGGGGGTTGGAAAGCCGAGCAGTACTTC. Protein sequence: CASSLTGGWKAEQYF.

Notes on this clone: This CDR3 is also generated by other DNA sequences in the sample. The V call is TRBV4-1, the J call TRBJ2-5, with D possibly matching TRBD1 (6 bases). V was cut by 2 bases and J by 0 bases, with 7 bases left in between. Germline-derived CDR1 and CDR2 are MGHRA and YSYEKL. CDR3 length: 14 residues. The CDR3 here is CASSQWDNQETQYF. CDR3 DNA: TGCGCCAGCAGCCAATGGGACAACCAAGAGACCCAGTACTTC.

This clone is judged medium-sized (0.01 to 0.1%). Other DNA variants within this sample encode the same CDR3. The rearrangement joins TRBV2 to TRBJ2-7, with D uncertain. The CDR3 is 12 residues long. V was clipped by 7 bases and J by 8 bases, with 15 bases between them. The V gene's germline CDR1 is SNHLY and CDR2 FYNNEI. The CDR3 nucleotides are TGTGCCAGCATCTCCGGGCTGACGCAGCAGTACTTC. It encodes CASISGLTQQYF.

This clone showed up just a few times. This chain connects TRBV4-1 to TRBJ2-7; D is perhaps TRBD1 or TRBD2 (5 bases each). The CDR3 loop spans 15 amino acids. CDR1 and CDR2 from the germline V gene are MGHRA and YSYEKL. V shed 4 bases and J shed 6 bases, with 19 bases lying between them. CDR3 region: CASSPLRGLSREQYF. The DNA for the CDR3 is TGCGCCAGCAGCCCTCTACGGGGCCTCTCTCGCGAGCAGTACTTC.

The chain is built from TRBV13 and TRBJ2-7; D call uncertain. Germline-derived CDR1 and CDR2 are PRHDT and FYEKMQ (reference sequence). Trimming took off 2 bases at V and 9 bases at J, with 11 bases between the two ends. This CDR3 comprises 12 residues. The CDR3 is CASSLSFGWQYF. In nucleotides, the CDR3 is TGTGCCAGCAGCTTATCCTTTGGGTGGCAGTACTTC.

This clone is labeled as medium-sized. The chain employs TRBV6-4 and TRBJ2-1, with TRBD2 identical over 11 bases. Germline CDR1 MRHNA, CDR2 SNTAGT. The CDR3 is 18 amino acids. The V segment lost 1 base and the J segment 7 bases; nucleotides outside the gene matches: 12. This chain's CDR3 is CASSDFPVSGRASNEQFF. The CDR3 DNA reads as TGTGCCAGCAGTGACTTTCCAGTTAGCGGGAGGGCCTCAAATGAGCAGTTCTTC.

The table lists this clone with a few counts. The gene calls are TRBV29-1 and TRBJ2-3, with 9 bases aligning to TRBD1. CDR3 size: 15 residues. The V gene's germline CDR1 is SQVTM and CDR2 ANQGSEA. V lost 7 bases and J lost 4; bases outside the gene matches: 12. Written as DNA, the CDR3 is TGCAGCGCGTATCCGAGGGACAGGGTGCCAGATACGCAGTATTTT. It yields the protein CSAYPRDRVPDTQYF.

This clone was counted a few times. This chain connects TRBV11-2 to TRBJ1-1; D is undetermined. The CDR3 spans 10 residues. CDR1 is SGHAT and CDR2 is FQNNGV in the germline V gene. The V and J ends lost 4 bases and 9 bases respectively, with 6 bases between them. CDR3 loop: CASSSPQAFF. The DNA for the CDR3 is TGTGCCAGCAGCTCCCCTCAAGCTTTCTTT.

In its sample, this clone was seen a few times. The rearrangement uses TRBV4-1 and TRBJ1-3, with D maybe TRBD1 (5 bases). CDR3 length: 16 residues. V lost 1 base and J lost 0, with 10 bases in between. Germline CDR1 MGHRA, CDR2 YSYEKL. This CDR3 reads CASSQGGTASGNTIYF. The CDR3 DNA reads TGCGCCAGCAGCCAAGGGGGGACGGCCTCTGGAAACACCATATATTTT.

V and J are TRBV9 and TRBJ2-7; 7 bases are a match to TRBD1. J lost 4 bases, V lost 0 bases, and 4 bases had no gene match. This CDR3 spans 14 amino acids. The germline V gene encodes CDR1 SGDLS and CDR2 YYNGEE. CDR3 in DNA: TGTGCCAGCAGCGTAGTGTCAGGGGGATACGAGCAGTACTTC. The encoded protein is CASSVVSGGYEQYF.

The V gene is TRBV28, the J gene TRBJ1-3; tentative D call: TRBD1 (5 bases). Trimming pared 4 bases from V and 4 bases from J, leaving 14 bases between. Germline-derived CDR1 and CDR2 are MDHEN and SYDVKM. This CDR3 region has 15 residues. The CDR3 protein is CASSSVTEYGNTIYF. The CDR3 nucleotides are TGTGCCAGCAGTTCTGTGACAGAGTACGGAAACACCATATATTTT.

The genes are TRBV7-9 and TRBJ2-7; 10 nucleotides line up with TRBD2. CDR3 size: 14 residues. CDR1 is SEHNR, CDR2 FQNEAQ, per germline (reference sequence). The V and J ends lost 3 bases and 2 bases, in that order; junction bases with no gene match: 1. The CDR3 region has the DNA TGTGCCAGCAGCTTGGGACTAGCGACCTACGAGCAGTACTTC. It specifies CASSLGLATYEQYF. Full variable domain (missing parts from reference TRBV7-9 and TRBJ2-7): DTGVSQNPRHKITKRGQNVTFRCDPISEHNRLYWYRQTLGQGPEFLTYFQNEAQLEKSRLLSDRFSAERPKGSFSTLEIQRTEQGDSAMYLCASSLGLATYEQYFGPGTRLTVT.

This clone was counted ten times or more. The chain combines TRBV7-9 with TRBJ2-5, with 12 bases lining up with TRBD2. CDR1 and CDR2 (germline): SEHNR, FQNEAQ (reference sequence). This CDR3 has 17 residues. The J segment lost 3 bases and the V segment lost 0 bases, leaving 5 bases of the junction unmatched. CDR3 nucleotides: TGTGCCAGCAGCTTAGCGACTAGCGGGAGTTTCGAAGAGACCCAGTACTTC. Translating it yields CASSLATSGSFEETQYF.

Written as DNA, the CDR3 is TGCGCCAGCAGCCAAGAGACAGGGTGGAGGAAGATCGGTGGCTACACCTTC. Amino acids: CASSQETGWRKIGGYTF. The V call is TRBV4-1, the J call TRBJ1-2; 7 bases map to TRBD1. V shed 0 bases, J shed 7 bases, and the junction held 14 bases outside the gene matches. CDR3 length equals 17 residues. Germline lookup yields CDR1 MGHRA and CDR2 YSYEKL.

This chain joins TRBV14 and TRBJ2-1, with 11 bases that match TRBD2. V was clipped by 4 bases and J by 7 bases; unmatched bases: 9. The CDR3 loop spans 16 amino acids. CDR1 SGHDN and CDR2 FVKESK come from the germline V gene. The CDR3 DNA sequence: TGTGCCAGCAGCCTAGAGCTAGCGGGAGGATCGAATGAGCAGTTCTTC. Protein product: CASSLELAGGSNEQFF.

This chain connects TRBV5-1 to TRBJ2-2; 13 positions match TRBD2. The CDR3 extends over 19 amino acids. The junction had 13 bases not matched to a gene; V was cut back by 3 bases and J by 5 bases. CDR1 SGHRS and CDR2 YFSETQ come from the germline V gene. This chain's CDR3 is CASSSGLLAGGPGTGELFF. The CDR3 DNA reads TGCGCCAGCAGCTCCGGCTTACTAGCGGGAGGGCCGGGGACCGGGGAGCTGTTTTTT.

This sequence joins TRBV7-9 and TRBJ2-5, with no clear D. The better agreement between TRBJ2-7 and the DNA end casts doubt on the J call. Germline CDR1 reads SEHNR; CDR2 reads FQNEAQ (reference sequence). The CDR3 contains 13 residues. The CDR3 DNA follows: TGTGCCACACAACCTAGTTCTGGGTACGAGCAGTACTTC. As protein: CATQPSSGYEQYF.

The rearrangement joins TRBV7-9 to TRBJ2-5, with 13 bases fitting TRBD2. Germline CDR1 and CDR2: SEHNR and FQNEAQ (reference sequence). V was clipped by 1 base and J by 5 bases; unmatched bases: 10. The CDR3 consists of 18 residues. The CDR3 spells CASSLGVGLAGFTETQYF. CDR3 sequence (DNA): TGTGCCAGCAGCTTAGGCGTGGGACTAGCGGGATTTACCGAGACCCAGTACTTC.